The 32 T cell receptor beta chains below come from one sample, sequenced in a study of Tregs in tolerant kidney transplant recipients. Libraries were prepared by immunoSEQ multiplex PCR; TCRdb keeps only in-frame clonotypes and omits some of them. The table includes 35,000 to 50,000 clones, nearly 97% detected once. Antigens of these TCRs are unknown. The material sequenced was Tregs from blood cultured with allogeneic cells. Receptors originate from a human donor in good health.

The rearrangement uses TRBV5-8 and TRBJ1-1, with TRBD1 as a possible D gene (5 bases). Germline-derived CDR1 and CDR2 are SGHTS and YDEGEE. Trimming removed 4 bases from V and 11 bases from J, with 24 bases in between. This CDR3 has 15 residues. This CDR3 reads CASSQFSSGGIRAFF. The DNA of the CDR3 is TGTGCCAGCAGCCAATTCTCGTCGGGGGGAATTAGGGCTTTCTTT.

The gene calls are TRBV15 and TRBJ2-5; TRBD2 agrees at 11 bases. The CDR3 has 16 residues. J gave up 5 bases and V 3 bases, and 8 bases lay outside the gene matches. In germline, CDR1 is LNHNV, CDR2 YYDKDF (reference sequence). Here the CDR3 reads CATSRDLAGGPETQYF. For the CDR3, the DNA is TGTGCCACCAGCAGGGACTTAGCGGGGGGGCCTGAGACCCAGTACTTC.

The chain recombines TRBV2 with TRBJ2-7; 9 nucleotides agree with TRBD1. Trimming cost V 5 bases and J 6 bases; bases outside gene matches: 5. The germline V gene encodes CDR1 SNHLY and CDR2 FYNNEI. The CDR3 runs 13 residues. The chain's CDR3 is CASSRQGGGEQYF. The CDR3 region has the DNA TGTGCCAGCAGTCGACAGGGGGGAGGCGAGCAGTACTTC.

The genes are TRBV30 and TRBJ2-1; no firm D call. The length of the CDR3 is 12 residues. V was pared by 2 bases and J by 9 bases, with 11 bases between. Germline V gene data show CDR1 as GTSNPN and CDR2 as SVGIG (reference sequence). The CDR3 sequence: CAWSPSPGEQFF. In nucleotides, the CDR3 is TGTGCCTGGAGTCCCTCCCCAGGTGAGCAGTTCTTC.

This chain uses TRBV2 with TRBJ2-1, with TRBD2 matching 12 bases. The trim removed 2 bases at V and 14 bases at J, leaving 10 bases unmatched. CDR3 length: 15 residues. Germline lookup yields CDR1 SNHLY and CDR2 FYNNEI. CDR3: CASSESLAGGPSKFF. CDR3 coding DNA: TGTGCCAGCAGTGAAAGTCTAGCGGGGGGGCCCTCCAAGTTCTTC.

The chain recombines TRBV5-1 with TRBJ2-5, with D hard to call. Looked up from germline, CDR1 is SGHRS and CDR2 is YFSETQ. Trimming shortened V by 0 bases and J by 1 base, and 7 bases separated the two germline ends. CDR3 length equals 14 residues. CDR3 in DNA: TGCGCCAGCAGCTTGGGGTCTCTCCAAGAGACCCAGTACTTC. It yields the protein CASSLGSLQETQYF.

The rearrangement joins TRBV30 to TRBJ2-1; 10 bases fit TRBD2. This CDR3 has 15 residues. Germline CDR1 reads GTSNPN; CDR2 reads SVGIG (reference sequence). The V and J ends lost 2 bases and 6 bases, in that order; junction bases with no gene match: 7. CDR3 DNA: TGTGCCTGGAGTCGAAGCGGGAGGGCCAGCAATGAGCAGTTCTTC. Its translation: CAWSRSGRASNEQFF.

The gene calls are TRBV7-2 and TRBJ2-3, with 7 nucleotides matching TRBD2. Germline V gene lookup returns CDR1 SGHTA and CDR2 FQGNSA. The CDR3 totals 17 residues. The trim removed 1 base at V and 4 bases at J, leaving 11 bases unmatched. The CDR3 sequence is CASSLGPRGSSSDTQYF. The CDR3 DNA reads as TGTGCCAGCAGCTTAGGGCCCCGCGGGAGCTCATCAGATACGCAGTATTTT.

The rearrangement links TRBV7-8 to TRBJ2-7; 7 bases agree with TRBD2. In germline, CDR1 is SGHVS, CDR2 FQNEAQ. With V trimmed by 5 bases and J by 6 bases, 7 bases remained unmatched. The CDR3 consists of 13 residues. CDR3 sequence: CASSPVGGGEQYF. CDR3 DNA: TGTGCCAGCAGCCCCGTTGGGGGGGGCGAGCAGTACTTC.

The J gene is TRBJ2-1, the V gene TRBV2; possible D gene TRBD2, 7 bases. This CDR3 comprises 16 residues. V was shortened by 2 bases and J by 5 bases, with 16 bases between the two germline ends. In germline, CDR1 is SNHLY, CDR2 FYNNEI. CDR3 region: CASSERGDYTHNEQFF. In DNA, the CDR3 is TGTGCCAGCAGTGAAAGGGGGGACTACACTCACAATGAGCAGTTCTTC.

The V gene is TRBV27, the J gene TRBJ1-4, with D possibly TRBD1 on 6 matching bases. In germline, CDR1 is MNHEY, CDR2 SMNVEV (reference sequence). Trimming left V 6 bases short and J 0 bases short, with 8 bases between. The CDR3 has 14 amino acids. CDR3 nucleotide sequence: TGTGCCAGCAGACGGACAGCAACTAATGAAAAACTGTTTTTT. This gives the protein CASRRTATNEKLFF.

In DNA, the CDR3 is TGTGCCAGCAGGGGGACAGCCGGGACTGAAGCTTTCTTT. Its translation is CASRGTAGTEAFF. The rearrangement uses TRBV2 and TRBJ1-1; TRBD1 matches at 7 bases. The CDR3 loop spans 13 amino acids. Germline V lookup: CDR1 SNHLY, CDR2 FYNNEI. Losses at the gene ends were 6 bases for V and 5 bases for J; bases not matched to a gene: 6.

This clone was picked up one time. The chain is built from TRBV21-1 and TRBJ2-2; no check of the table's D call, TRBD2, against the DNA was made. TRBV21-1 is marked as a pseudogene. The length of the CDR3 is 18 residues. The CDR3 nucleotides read TGTGCCAGCAGCAAAATCGGTAGCGGGAGGAACAACACCGGGGAGCTGTTTTTT. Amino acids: CASSKIGSGRNNTGELFF.

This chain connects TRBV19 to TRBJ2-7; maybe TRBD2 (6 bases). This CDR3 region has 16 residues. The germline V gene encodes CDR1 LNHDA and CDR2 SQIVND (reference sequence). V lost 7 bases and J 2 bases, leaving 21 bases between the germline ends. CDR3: CASNTKLAWEPYEQYF. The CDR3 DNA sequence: TGTGCCAGTAACACCAAACTAGCCTGGGAGCCCTACGAGCAGTACTTC.

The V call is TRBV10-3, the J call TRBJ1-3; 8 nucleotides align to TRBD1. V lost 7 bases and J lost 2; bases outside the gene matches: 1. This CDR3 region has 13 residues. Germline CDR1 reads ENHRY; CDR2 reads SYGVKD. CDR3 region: CAIKQGAGNTIYF. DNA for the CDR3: TGTGCCATCAAACAGGGGGCTGGAAACACCATATATTTT.

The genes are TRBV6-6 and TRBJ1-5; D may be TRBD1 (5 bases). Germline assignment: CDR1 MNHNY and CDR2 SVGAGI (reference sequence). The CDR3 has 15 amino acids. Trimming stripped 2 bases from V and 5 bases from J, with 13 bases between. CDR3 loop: CASSYAPGRDQPQHF. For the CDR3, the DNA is TGTGCCAGCAGTTACGCCCCGGGCAGGGATCAGCCCCAGCATTTT.

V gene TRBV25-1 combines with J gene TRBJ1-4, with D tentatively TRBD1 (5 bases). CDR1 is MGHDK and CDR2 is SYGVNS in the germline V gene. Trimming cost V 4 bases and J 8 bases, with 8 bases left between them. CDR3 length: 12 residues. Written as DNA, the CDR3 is TGTGCCAGCAGTGCCAGGGACGAAAAACTGTTTTTT. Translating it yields CASSARDEKLFF.

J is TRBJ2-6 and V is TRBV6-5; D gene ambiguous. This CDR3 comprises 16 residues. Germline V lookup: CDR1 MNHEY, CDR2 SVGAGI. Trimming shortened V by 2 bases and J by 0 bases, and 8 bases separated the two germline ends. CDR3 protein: CASSYLRSSGANVLTF. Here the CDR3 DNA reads TGTGCCAGCAGTTACCTCCGAAGCTCTGGGGCCAACGTCCTGACTTTC.

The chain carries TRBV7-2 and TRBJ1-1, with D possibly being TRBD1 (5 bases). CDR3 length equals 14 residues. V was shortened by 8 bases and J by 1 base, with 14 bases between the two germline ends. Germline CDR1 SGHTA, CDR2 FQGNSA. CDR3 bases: TGTGCCAGCTGTGCGGGACGGCGGAACACTGAAGCTTTCTTT. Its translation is CASCAGRRNTEAFF.

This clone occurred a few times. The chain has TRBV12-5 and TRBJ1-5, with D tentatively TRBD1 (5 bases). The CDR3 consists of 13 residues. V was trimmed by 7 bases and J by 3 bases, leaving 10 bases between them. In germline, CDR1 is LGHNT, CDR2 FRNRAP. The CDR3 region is CASVGHFNQPQHF. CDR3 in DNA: TGTGCTAGTGTTGGACACTTCAATCAGCCCCAGCATTTT. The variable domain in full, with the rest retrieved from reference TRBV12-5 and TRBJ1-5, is DARVTQTPRHKVTEMGQEVTMRCQPILGHNTVFWYRQTMMQGLELLAYFRNRAPLDDSGMPKDRFSAEMPDATLATLKIQPSEPRDSAVYFCASVGHFNQPQHFGDGTRLSIL.

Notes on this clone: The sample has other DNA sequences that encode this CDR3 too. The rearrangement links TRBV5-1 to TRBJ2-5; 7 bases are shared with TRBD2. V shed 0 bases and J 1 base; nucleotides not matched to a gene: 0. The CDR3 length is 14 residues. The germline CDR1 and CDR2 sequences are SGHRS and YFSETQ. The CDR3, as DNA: TGCGCCAGCAGCTTGGGCGGGAGCCAAGAGACCCAGTACTTC. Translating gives CASSLGGSQETQYF.

The CDR3 bases are TGTGCCAGCAGCTTAGGAGTGGCCAAAAACATTCAGTACTTC. Translating it yields CASSLGVAKNIQYF. The chain is built from TRBV7-2 and TRBJ2-4; D remains ambiguous. The CDR3 spans 14 residues. Germline CDR1 is SGHTA and CDR2 is FQGNSA. Trimming left V 1 base short and J 1 base short, with 5 bases between.

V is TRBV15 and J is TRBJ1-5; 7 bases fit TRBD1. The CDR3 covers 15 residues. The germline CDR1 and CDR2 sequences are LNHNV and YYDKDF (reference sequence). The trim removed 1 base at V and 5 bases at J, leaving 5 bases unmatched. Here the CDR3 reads CATSRGLQGDQPQHF. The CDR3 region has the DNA TGTGCCACCAGCAGAGGACTCCAGGGGGATCAGCCCCAGCATTTT.

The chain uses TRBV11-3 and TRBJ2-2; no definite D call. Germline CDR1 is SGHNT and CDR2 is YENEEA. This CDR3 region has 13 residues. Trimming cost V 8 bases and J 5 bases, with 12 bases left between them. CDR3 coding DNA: TGTGCCAGCGCATCCCCCCGGACCGGGGAGCTGTTTTTT. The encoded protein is CASASPRTGELFF. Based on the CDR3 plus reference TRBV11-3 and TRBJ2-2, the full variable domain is EAGVVQSPRYKIIEKKQPVAFWCNPISGHNTLYWYLQNLGQGPELLIRYENEEAVDDSQLPKDRFSAERLKGVDSTLKIQPAELGDSAVYLCASASPRTGELFFGEGSRLTVL.

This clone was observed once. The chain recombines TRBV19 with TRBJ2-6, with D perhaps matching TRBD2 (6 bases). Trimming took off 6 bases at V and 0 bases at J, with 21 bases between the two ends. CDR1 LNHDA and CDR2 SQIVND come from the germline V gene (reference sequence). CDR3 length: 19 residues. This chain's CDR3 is CASSPGLLVLLSGANVLTF. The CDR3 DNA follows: TGTGCCAGTAGCCCGGGACTCCTTGTACTCCTCTCTGGGGCCAACGTCCTGACTTTC.

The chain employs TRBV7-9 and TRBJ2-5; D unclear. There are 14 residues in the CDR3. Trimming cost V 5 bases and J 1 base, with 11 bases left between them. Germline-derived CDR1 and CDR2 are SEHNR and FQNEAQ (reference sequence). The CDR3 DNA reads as TGTGCCAGCAGCGCAACACTAATCCAAGAGACCCAGTACTTC. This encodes CASSATLIQETQYF.

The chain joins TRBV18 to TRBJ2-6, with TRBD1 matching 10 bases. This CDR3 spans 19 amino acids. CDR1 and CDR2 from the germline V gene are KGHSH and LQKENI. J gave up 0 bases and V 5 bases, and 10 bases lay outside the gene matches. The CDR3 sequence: CASSSGRQGASSGANVLTF. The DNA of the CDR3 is TGTGCCAGCTCATCGGGTCGACAGGGGGCCTCCTCTGGGGCCAACGTCCTGACTTTC.

CDR3 in DNA: TGTGCCAGTAGTATAGCTTCTAGCGGGCTGTACAATGAGCAGTTCTTC. This codes for CASSIASSGLYNEQFF. The chain links TRBV19 to TRBJ2-1; 8 bases are shared with TRBD2. The length of the CDR3 is 16 residues. The V gene's germline CDR1 is LNHDA and CDR2 SQIVND (reference sequence). V lost 1 base to trimming and J lost 4 bases; unmatched junction nucleotides: 6.

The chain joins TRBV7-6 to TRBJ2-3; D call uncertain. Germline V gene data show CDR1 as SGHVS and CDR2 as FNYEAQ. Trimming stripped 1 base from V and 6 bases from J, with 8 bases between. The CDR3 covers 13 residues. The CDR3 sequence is CASSLGRADTQYF. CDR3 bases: TGTGCCAGCAGCTTAGGAAGGGCGGATACGCAGTATTTT.

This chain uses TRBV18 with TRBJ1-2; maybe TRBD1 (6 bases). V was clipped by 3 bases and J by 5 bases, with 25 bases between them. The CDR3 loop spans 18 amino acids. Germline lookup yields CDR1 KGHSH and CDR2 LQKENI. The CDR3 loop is CASSPRGRGHLGGYGYTF. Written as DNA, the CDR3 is TGTGCCAGCTCACCCCGGGGCAGGGGTCACCTCGGAGGGTATGGCTACACCTTC.

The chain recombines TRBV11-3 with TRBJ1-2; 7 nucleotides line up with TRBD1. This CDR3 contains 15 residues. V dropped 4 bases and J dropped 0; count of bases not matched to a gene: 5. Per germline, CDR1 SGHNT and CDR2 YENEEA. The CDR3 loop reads CASSSPGQTNYGYTF. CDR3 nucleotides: TGTGCCAGCAGCTCCCCGGGACAGACTAACTATGGCTACACCTTC.

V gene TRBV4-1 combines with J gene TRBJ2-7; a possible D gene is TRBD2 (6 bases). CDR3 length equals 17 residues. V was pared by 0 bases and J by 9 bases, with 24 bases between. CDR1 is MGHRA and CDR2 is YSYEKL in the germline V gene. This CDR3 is CASSQDGIWGGVRAQYF. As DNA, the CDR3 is TGCGCCAGCAGCCAAGATGGAATATGGGGCGGGGTACGAGCGCAGTACTTC.